Sequencing of this T cell receptor beta chain was carried out in a study of tumor-infiltrating lymphocytes in primary liver carcinoma. The CDR3 covers 15 residues. Germline V CDR1 and CDR2: LGHNA, YSLEER. With 0 bases removed from V and 3 bases from J, the gap between germline ends came to 11 bases. With roughly 540 ng total RNA as template and a constant-region primer, TCR beta cDNA was made. TCR beta libraries came from three nested multiplex PCR rounds using slightly modified ARM-PCR. TRBV1-TRBV30 forward primers and a C-beta reverse primer were used in the first two PCR rounds, which each ran for about 10 cycles. TCRdb ran MiXCR on the multiplex PCR reads and lists one entry per CDR3 protein. The sample consists of around 330,000 distinct CDR3 sequences, 65% of them appearing once. The table lists this clonotype with many counts. The blood RNA (from unsorted whole blood) was obtained, and germline DNA was also extracted.

The sequence was collected from a man in his forties with primary liver carcinoma and hepatitis B virus infection. Sequencing was carried out using peripheral blood. V usage is TRBV4-3 and J usage is TRBJ1-1; no firm D call. The chain's CDR3 is CASSQDLEADTEAFF. In DNA form, the CDR3 reads TGCGCCAGCAGCCAAGATTTGGAAGCGGACACTGAAGCTTTCTTT.